This is a list of T cell receptor beta chains from one sample in a study of T-cell reconstitution after alpha-beta-depleted transplantation in children. TCRdb reanalysed the PCR reads using MiXCR and keeps one entry per CDR3 protein. The sample yields roughly 350,000 distinct CDR3 sequences, under 20% seen once. The source was PBMCs, mostly from graft donor cells, collected 360 days after TCRalphabeta/CD19-depleted stem cell transplant. The receptors originated from a male patient between 2 and 15 years old who had a stem cell transplant for acute lymphoblastic leukemia, so the T cells may come from the graft donor. CDR3s include the opening cysteine and the closing phenylalanine or tryptophan. The order of the fields is clone size, J gene, D gene, V gene, CDR3 DNA, CDR3 protein. The D gene is left open where the match is weak. Size tells how often a clone was seen (once, few, many) or the class of an expanded clone, and some rows leave it out.

. | TRBJ1-3 | . | TRBV29-1 | TGCAGCGTTGAAGTCCCTATCTCTGGAAACACCATATATTTT | CSVEVPISGNTIYF
few | TRBJ1-2 | TRBD1 | TRBV12-3/TRBV12-4 | TGTGCCAGCAGTTTTCCCCCCACAGGGGGTTACGATGGCTACACCTTC | CASSFPPTGGYDGYTF
. | TRBJ2-7 | TRBD1 | TRBV10-1 | TGCGCCAGCTCGGACAGGGCCCTCTCCTACGAGCAGTACTTC | CASSDRALSYEQYF
. | TRBJ1-6 | . | TRBV27 | TGTGCCAGCAAGGACAGTAATAATTCACCCCTCCACTTT | CASKDSNNSPLHF
many | TRBJ2-3 | TRBD2 | TRBV20-1 | TGCAGTGCCCGTACTAGCGGGAGGGCCGGGACGCAGTATTTT | CSARTSGRAGTQYF
. | TRBJ2-1 | . | TRBV9 | TGTGCCAGCAGCCCCGTGGACTATCTGTCCTACAATGAGCAGTTCTTC | CASSPVDYLSYNEQFF
many | TRBJ2-7 | . | TRBV12-3/TRBV12-4 | TGTGCCAGCAGTTTCGGGGTGAGTTCCTCCTACGAGCAGTACTTC | CASSFGVSSSYEQYF
. | TRBJ1-1 | TRBD1 | TRBV9 | TGTGCCAGCAGCTTCGGGACAGACACTGAAGCTTTCTTT | CASSFGTDTEAFF
few | TRBJ1-4 | TRBD1 | TRBV28 | TGTGCCAGCAGTTTATCTGTTGGGACAGGGGATGAAAAACTGTTTTTT | CASSLSVGTGDEKLFF
. | TRBJ2-4 | . | TRBV19 | TGTGCCAGTAGCCCAGGGGTAGACATTCAGTACTTC | CASSPGVDIQYF
. | TRBJ2-4 | . | TRBV7-2 | TGTGCCAGCAGGGAATTAGCCAAAAACATTCAGTACTTC | CASRELAKNIQYF
few | TRBJ2-3 | . | TRBV4-3 | TGCGCCAGCAGCCGAAACACAGGGCCTAGCACAGATACGCAGTATTTT | CASSRNTGPSTDTQYF
. | TRBJ2-2 | TRBD2 | TRBV28 | TGTGCCAGCAGTTTTTTCCCTAGCGGGGCCGGGGAGCTGTTTTTT | CASSFFPSGAGELFF
. | TRBJ2-7 | . | TRBV5-1 | TGCGCCAGCAGCTTGTGGGGGGGCAGTGGGGGTGAAGAGCAGTACTTC | CASSLWGGSGGEEQYF
many | TRBJ2-1 | TRBD1 | TRBV29-1 | TGCAGCGGGGGAAACTTACCGGGACAGGGACTTATTGAGCAGTTCTTC | CSGGNLPGQGLIEQFF
. | TRBJ2-1 | TRBD2 | TRBV23-1 | TGCGCCAGCAGTCACAGGACTAGCGGGAGGAGGAATGAGCAGTTCTTC | CASSHRTSGRRNEQFF
. | TRBJ2-7 | . | TRBV20-1 | TGCAGTGCGTCGCGCGAGCAGTACTTC | CSASREQYF
few | TRBJ2-7 | . | TRBV5-1 | TGCGCCAGCAGCTTGATCCCGGGGAACTACGAGCAGTACTTC | CASSLIPGNYEQYF
many | TRBJ2-7 | TRBD2 | TRBV10-3 | TGTGCCATCACTCCGGGACTAGCGGGAGAAGGTTCATACGAGCAGTACTTC | CAITPGLAGEGSYEQYF
. | TRBJ2-1 | TRBD1 | TRBV5-1 | TGCGCCAGCAGCTTCGGACAGGGTGGGAATGAGCAGTTCTTC | CASSFGQGGNEQFF
few | TRBJ1-5 | TRBD1 | TRBV5-1 | TGCGCCAGAAGAGGACAGGGTGACAATCAGCCCCAGCATTTT | CARRGQGDNQPQHF
few | TRBJ2-3 | . | TRBV4-1 | TGCGCCAGCAGCCAAGGGCAGGGAAGGGTCACAGATACGCAGTATTTT | CASSQGQGRVTDTQYF
many | TRBJ2-7 | . | TRBV20-1 | TGCAGTGCTAGAGCCCCGATCGAGCAGTACTTC | CSARAPIEQYF
many | TRBJ2-2 | TRBD2 | TRBV11-3 | TGTGCCAGCAGCTTAGGCGGGAGGGCGTACACCGGGGAGCTGTTTTTT | CASSLGGRAYTGELFF
few | TRBJ2-1 | . | TRBV7-9 | TGTGCCAGCAGCGCCCGGGACTTATACAATGAGCAGTTCTTC | CASSARDLYNEQFF
. | TRBJ2-7 | TRBD1 | TRBV6-2/TRBV6-3 | TGTGCCAGCAGTTACGTCGGGACAGGGATTTCCTACGAGCAGTACTTC | CASSYVGTGISYEQYF
. | TRBJ2-2 | TRBD1 | TRBV2 | TGTGCCAGCAGTGCGACAGGGGTAACCGGGGAGCTGTTTTTT | CASSATGVTGELFF
. | TRBJ2-7 | TRBD2 | TRBV7-2 | TGTGCCAGCAGCTTCCTCTGGTCAGCGGGAGTCTACGAGCAGTACTTC | CASSFLWSAGVYEQYF
many | TRBJ2-7 | TRBD2 | TRBV29-1 | TGCAGCGCTAGTTCCGGGACTAGCGGCTACGAGCAGTACTTC | CSASSGTSGYEQYF
few | TRBJ2-1 | TRBD1 | TRBV29-1 | TGCAGCGTTGACGGTCCCGACAGGGGTCGGAGCTCCTACAATGAGCAGTTCTTC | CSVDGPDRGRSSYNEQFF
few | TRBJ2-5 | . | TRBV11-2 | TGTGCCAGCAGCCCACCCGGAGCGGGCTTATCACAAGAGACCCAGTACTTC | CASSPPGAGLSQETQYF
many | TRBJ2-7 | . | TRBV2 | TGTGCCAGCAGTGACCTCCGGAACCTCTCCTACGAGCAGTACTTC | CASSDLRNLSYEQYF